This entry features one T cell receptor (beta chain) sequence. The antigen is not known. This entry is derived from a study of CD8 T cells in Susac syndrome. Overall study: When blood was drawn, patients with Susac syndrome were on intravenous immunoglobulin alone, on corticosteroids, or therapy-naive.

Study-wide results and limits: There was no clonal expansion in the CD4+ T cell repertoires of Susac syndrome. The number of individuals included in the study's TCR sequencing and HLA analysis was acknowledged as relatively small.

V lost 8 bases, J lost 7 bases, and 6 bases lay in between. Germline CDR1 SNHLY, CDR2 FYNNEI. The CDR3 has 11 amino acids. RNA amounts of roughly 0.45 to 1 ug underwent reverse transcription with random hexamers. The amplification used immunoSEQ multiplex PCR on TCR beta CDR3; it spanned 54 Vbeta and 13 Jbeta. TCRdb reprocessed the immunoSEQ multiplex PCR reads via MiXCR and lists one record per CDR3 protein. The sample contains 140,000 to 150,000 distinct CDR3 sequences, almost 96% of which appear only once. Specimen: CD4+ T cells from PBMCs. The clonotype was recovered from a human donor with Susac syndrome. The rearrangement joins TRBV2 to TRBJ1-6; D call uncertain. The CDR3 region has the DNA TGTGCCAGCGACGCGAATTCACCCCTCCACTTT. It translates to CASDANSPLHF.